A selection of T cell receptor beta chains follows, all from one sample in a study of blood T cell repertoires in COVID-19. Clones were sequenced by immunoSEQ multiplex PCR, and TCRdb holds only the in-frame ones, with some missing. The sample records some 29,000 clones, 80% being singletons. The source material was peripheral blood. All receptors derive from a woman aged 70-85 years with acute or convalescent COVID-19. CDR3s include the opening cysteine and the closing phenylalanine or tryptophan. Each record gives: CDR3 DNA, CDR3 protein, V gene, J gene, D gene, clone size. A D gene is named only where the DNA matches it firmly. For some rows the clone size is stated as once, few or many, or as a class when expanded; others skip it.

TGTGCCAGCTCACCGGGACAGGGACGTCAGCCCCAGCATTTT,CASSPGQGRQPQHF,TRBV18,TRBJ1-5,TRBD1,few
TGTGCCAGCAGCTTAGGGACTAGCGGGAGGCGCCTAGGGAATGAGCAGTTCTTC,CASSLGTSGRRLGNEQFF,TRBV7-3,TRBJ2-1,TRBD2,few
TGTGCCAGTAGTGCGCACTCCCAAGAGACCCAGTACTTC,CASSAHSQETQYF,TRBV19,TRBJ2-5,-,once
TGTGCCAGTAGTACAAGGGGGCCGGAGAACACTGAAGCTTTCTTT,CASSTRGPENTEAFF,TRBV19,TRBJ1-1,TRBD1,-
TGTGCCAGCTCACCACCTGGTCGGGGGAACACCGGGGAGCTGTTTTTT,CASSPPGRGNTGELFF,TRBV18,TRBJ2-2,-,-
TGCGCCAGCAGCACCCCGACAGGGGCACCCTACGAGCAGTACTTC,CASSTPTGAPYEQYF,TRBV5-1,TRBJ2-7,TRBD1,-
TGTGCCAGCAGCCAAGGACAGGGGTCCAATCAGCCCCAGCATTTT,CASSQGQGSNQPQHF,TRBV4-2,TRBJ1-5,TRBD1,-
TGCGCCAGCAGCCAACCTAGGGAGCTAACCAGGGGGGAGCTGTTTTTT,CASSQPRELTRGELFF,TRBV4-1,TRBJ2-2,-,-
TGTGCCACCAAGGAGAGACAGGGTACCTACGAGCAGTACTTC,CATKERQGTYEQYF,TRBV6-5,TRBJ2-7,TRBD1,-
TGCGCCAGCAGCAAAGGACTAGCGGGGCAAGAGACCCAGTACTTC,CASSKGLAGQETQYF,TRBV5-1,TRBJ2-5,TRBD2,-
TGTGCCAGTGTGGGACTAGCCAGCGATGAGCAGTTCTTC,CASVGLASDEQFF,TRBV9,TRBJ2-1,TRBD2,-
TGTGCCAGTACCTTCTGGGGGCGAGACTACACCTTC,CASTFWGRDYTF,TRBV19,TRBJ1-2,-,-
TGTGCCAGCAGCTTTCCAGGATGGTATGGCTACACCTTC,CASSFPGWYGYTF,TRBV5-6,TRBJ1-2,-,-
TGTGCCAGCAGGAGACAGGGGGCAGGCACTGAAGCTTTCTTT,CASRRQGAGTEAFF,TRBV2,TRBJ1-1,TRBD1,-
TGTGCCAGCAGTTTAGGGGGGAACTATGGCTACACCTTC,CASSLGGNYGYTF,TRBV28,TRBJ1-2,-,few